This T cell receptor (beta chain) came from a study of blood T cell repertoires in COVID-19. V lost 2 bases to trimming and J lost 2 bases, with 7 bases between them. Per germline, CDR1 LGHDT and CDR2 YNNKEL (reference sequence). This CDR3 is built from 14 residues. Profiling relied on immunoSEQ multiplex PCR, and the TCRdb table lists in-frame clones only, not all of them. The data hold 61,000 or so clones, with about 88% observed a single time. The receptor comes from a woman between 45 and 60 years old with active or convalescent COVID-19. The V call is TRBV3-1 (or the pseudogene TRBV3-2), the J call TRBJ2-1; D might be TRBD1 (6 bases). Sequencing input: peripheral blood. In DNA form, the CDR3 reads TGTGCCAGCAGCCAACGGGACACCTACAATGAGCAGTTCTTC. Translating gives CASSQRDTYNEQFF.